One and the same sample provided the 26 T cell receptor beta chains below, sequenced in a study of shared clonotypes between healthy human individuals. Repertoires were generated with immunoSEQ multiplex PCR, while TCRdb's copy carries only in-frame clones and drops some. Of hundreds of thousands of clones in the sample, roughly 96% were seen once. Naive CD8 populations comprised CD45RO-negative cells positively selected for CCR7, excluding terminally differentiated effector memory CD45RA+ cells. Sequencing input: naive CD8+ T cells sorted from blood. These TCRs come from a woman in her 30s in good health.

The chain uses TRBV7-8 and TRBJ2-7; TRBD2 is a possible D gene (5 bases). The CDR3 spans 14 residues. The V gene lost 3 bases and the J gene lost 1 base, with 10 bases spanning the gap. Germline CDR1 reads SGHVS; CDR2 reads FQNEAQ. CDR3 protein: CASSFRLASYEQYF. In DNA form, the CDR3 reads TGTGCCAGCAGCTTCAGATTAGCGTCCTACGAGCAGTACTTC. The whole variable domain, remainder taken from reference TRBV7-8 and TRBJ2-7, is GAGVSQSPRYKVAKRGQDVALRCDPISGHVSLFWYQQALGQGPEFLTYFQNEAQLDKSGLPSDRFFAERPEGSVSTLKIQRTQQEDSAVYLCASSFRLASYEQYFGPGTRLTVT.

The chain employs TRBV5-6 and TRBJ1-1; TRBD1 aligns across 7 bases. V lost 3 bases, J lost 9 bases, and 5 bases stayed unmatched. CDR3 length: 12 amino acids. CDR1 and CDR2 (germline): SGHDT, YYEEEE. The CDR3 DNA reads TGTGCCAGCAGCTCCTTGGACAGGAAAGCTTTCTTT. Translated: CASSSLDRKAFF.

The V gene is TRBV6-1, the J gene TRBJ2-1, with D possibly TRBD2 on 5 matching bases. Germline lookup yields CDR1 MNHNS and CDR2 SASEGT. The V end lost 1 base, the J end lost 5 bases, and 9 bases lay between the germline ends. The CDR3 length is 14 residues. CDR3 in DNA: TGTGCCAGCAGTGAAGGAGGTAGCGACAATGAGCAGTTCTTC. This translates into CASSEGGSDNEQFF.

V and J are TRBV6-5 and TRBJ2-3; TRBD1 matches 10 bases. V lost 5 bases and J lost 7; bases outside the gene matches: 6. The CDR3 length is 14 residues. Germline V CDR1 and CDR2: MNHEY, SVGAGI. The CDR3 DNA is TGTGCCAGCAGTCCCGGGACAGGGGTATATACGCAGTATTTT. Translating gives CASSPGTGVYTQYF.

This sequence joins TRBV28 and TRBJ1-2; D perhaps matches TRBD1 (5 bases). V lost 4 bases and J lost 5, with 14 bases in between. The CDR3 runs to 14 residues. Germline lookup yields CDR1 MDHEN and CDR2 SYDVKM. The CDR3 nucleotides are TGTGCCAGCAGTTCGACGGACACGGAATATGGCTACACCTTC. Translation: CASSSTDTEYGYTF.

In its sample, this clone was seen once. This chain joins TRBV19 and TRBJ1-2; D remains unclear. The CDR3 is 13 amino acids. The V and J ends lost 3 bases and 2 bases respectively, with 7 bases between them. CDR1 LNHDA and CDR2 SQIVND come from the germline V gene (reference sequence). The CDR3 loop is CASSMAGNYGYTF. CDR3 nucleotide sequence: TGTGCCAGTAGTATGGCCGGAAACTATGGCTACACCTTC.

V gene TRBV5-8 combines with J gene TRBJ1-1; D is undetermined. The CDR3 consists of 13 residues. V lost 0 bases, J lost 5 bases, and 8 bases lay in between. The V gene's germline CDR1 is SGHTS and CDR2 YDEGEE. This chain's CDR3 is CASSLAVMTEAFF. DNA for the CDR3: TGTGCCAGCAGCTTGGCTGTAATGACTGAAGCTTTCTTT. Looking up the rest from reference TRBV5-8 and TRBJ1-1 gives the full variable domain: EAGVTQSPTHLIKTRGQQATLRCSPISGHTSVYWYQQALGLGLQFLLWYDEGEERNRGNFPPRFSGRQFPNYSSELNVNALELEDSALYLCASSLAVMTEAFFGQGTRLTVV.

The V and J genes are TRBV29-1 and TRBJ2-1; D tentatively reads TRBD1 or TRBD2 (5 bases each). V dropped 6 bases and J dropped 0 bases, with 15 bases sitting between them. The CDR3 sequence is 15 residues long. The germline CDR1 and CDR2 sequences are SQVTM and ANQGSEA. CDR3 amino acids: CSVVGTGASYNEQFF. The CDR3 bases are TGCAGCGTCGTTGGGACCGGGGCCTCCTACAATGAGCAGTTCTTC.

As to this clone: Distinct nucleotide sequences in the sample also encode this CDR3. The chain recombines TRBV27 with TRBJ2-1, with D perhaps given as TRBD1 or TRBD2 (6 bases each). The V end lost 2 bases, the J end lost 1 base, and 9 bases lay between the germline ends. CDR3 length: 15 residues. Germline V gene data show CDR1 as MNHEY and CDR2 as SMNVEV (reference sequence). The CDR3 here is CASSLRGVSYNEQFF. Written as DNA, the CDR3 is TGTGCCAGCAGTTTAAGGGGGGTATCCTACAATGAGCAGTTCTTC.

The chain couples TRBV9 to TRBJ1-6; possibly TRBD1 for D (5 bases). Germline CDR1 is SGDLS and CDR2 is YYNGEE. The CDR3 totals 15 residues. Between the trimmed V and J ends, which lost 3 bases and 6 bases, there was a span of 13 bases. The CDR3 DNA reads as TGTGCCAGCAGCGGTGGTGCGGGGGTTAATTCACCCCTCCACTTT. Protein product: CASSGGAGVNSPLHF.

The chain carries TRBV19 and TRBJ1-1, with a possible D match to TRBD1 (6 bases). V lost 3 bases, J lost 3 bases, and 8 bases lay in between. Germline CDR1 LNHDA, CDR2 SQIVND (reference sequence). This CDR3 is built from 13 residues. As DNA, the CDR3 is TGTGCCAGTAGTATGGGGGCGGACACTGAAGCTTTCTTT. Encoded protein: CASSMGADTEAFF.

This clone was recorded only once. The DNA for the CDR3 is TGTGCCAGCAGCTTAGTAGGTCGGTCAAGCACAGATACGCAGTATTTT. Its protein is CASSLVGRSSTDTQYF. The chain links TRBV7-8 to TRBJ2-3; D unresolved. Per the germline V gene, CDR1 is SGHVS and CDR2 is FQNEAQ. The CDR3 totals 16 residues. Trimming stripped 1 base from V and 0 bases from J, with 11 bases between.

The chain recombines TRBV5-6 with TRBJ2-5, with D perhaps TRBD2 (5 bases). This CDR3 has 14 amino acids. Germline V lookup: CDR1 SGHDT, CDR2 YYEEEE. With 1 base removed from V and 5 bases from J, the gap between germline ends came to 12 bases. The CDR3 sequence: CASSLSGYRETQYF. The CDR3 bases are TGTGCCAGCAGCTTGTCGGGGTACCGGGAGACCCAGTACTTC. Full variable domain (outside the CDR3, taken from reference TRBV5-6 and TRBJ2-5): DAGVTQSPTHLIKTRGQQVTLRCSPKSGHDTVSWYQQALGQGPQFIFQYYEEEERQRGNFPDRFSGHQFPNYSSELNVNALLLGDSALYLCASSLSGYRETQYFGPGTRLLVL.

J is TRBJ1-3 and V is TRBV29-1; no clear D gene. Trimming pared 4 bases from V and 0 bases from J, leaving 7 bases between. The CDR3 sequence is 13 residues long. Germline-derived CDR1 and CDR2 are SQVTM and ANQGSEA. The CDR3 loop is CSVGLDSGNTIYF. In DNA form, the CDR3 reads TGCAGCGTTGGTTTAGACTCTGGAAACACCATATATTTT.

This chain joins TRBV5-6 and TRBJ1-1, with TRBD1 as a possible D gene (6 bases). Germline CDR1 SGHDT, CDR2 YYEEEE. Trimming cost V 0 bases and J 7 bases, with 19 bases left between them. This CDR3 is 16 amino acids long. Written as DNA, the CDR3 is TGTGCCAGCAGCTTGGCTTTTGGGGGGCTAAGGGGTGAAGCTTTCTTT. Translation: CASSLAFGGLRGEAFF.

With regard to this clone: Other DNA sequences in this specimen translate into the identical CDR3. The rearrangement links TRBV27 to TRBJ1-1; TRBD1 is a possible D gene (5 bases). The germline gives CDR1 MNHEY, CDR2 SMNVEV (reference sequence). Trimming cost V 5 bases and J 0 bases, with 10 bases left between them. CDR3 size: 14 residues. CDR3 DNA sequence: TGTGCCAGCAGTCTAGGGACGTTGAACACTGAAGCTTTCTTT. It specifies CASSLGTLNTEAFF.

V gene TRBV30 combines with J gene TRBJ1-3; D is uncertain. V gave up 1 base and J gave up 4 bases, with 5 bases separating them. Per the germline V gene, CDR1 is GTSNPN and CDR2 is SVGIG (reference sequence). This CDR3 region has 12 residues. The CDR3, as DNA: TGTGCCTGGAGTGAGGAAGGAAACACCATATATTTT. Residues: CAWSEEGNTIYF.

The gene calls are TRBV5-6 and TRBJ1-5, with 7 bases that match TRBD1. V shed 3 bases, J shed 0 bases, and the junction held 3 bases outside the gene matches. The CDR3 length is 15 residues. Germline V gene data show CDR1 as SGHDT and CDR2 as YYEEEE. The CDR3 DNA reads TGTGCCAGCAGCTCGGGACAGTTTAGCAATCAGCCCCAGCATTTT. Amino acids: CASSSGQFSNQPQHF.

A single count supports this clone. J is TRBJ2-7 and V is TRBV19; D is undetermined. Trimming took 0 bases from V and 3 from J, leaving 9 bases between them. CDR1 and CDR2 (germline): LNHDA, SQIVND (reference sequence). The CDR3 consists of 14 residues. The CDR3 protein is CASSIDLSLYEQYF. DNA of the CDR3: TGTGCCAGTAGTATAGATCTATCTCTCTACGAGCAGTACTTC.

The chain combines TRBV5-6 with TRBJ2-2; 12 bases are shared with TRBD2. V shed 5 bases, J shed 3 bases, and the junction held 2 bases outside the gene matches. CDR1 is SGHDT, CDR2 YYEEEE, per germline. The CDR3 sequence is 15 residues long. CDR3 sequence (DNA): TGTGCCAGCAGGAGGACTAGCGGGGACACCGGGGAGCTGTTTTTT. It translates to CASRRTSGDTGELFF.

The chain employs TRBV28 and TRBJ1-5; D ambiguous. The ends were cut back, 2 bases at V and 7 bases at J, with 9 bases in the middle. The CDR3 runs to 13 residues. The V gene's germline CDR1 is MDHEN and CDR2 SYDVKM. This chain's CDR3 is CASSLNNGQPQHF. The CDR3 DNA reads TGTGCCAGCAGTTTAAATAATGGGCAGCCCCAGCATTTT. The full variable domain, with the rest looked up from reference TRBV28 and TRBJ1-5, is DVKVTQSSRYLVKRTGEKVFLECVQDMDHENMFWYRQDPGLGLRLIYFSYDVKMKEKGDIPEGYSVSREKKERFSLILESASTNQTSMYLCASSLNNGQPQHFGDGTRLSIL.

This clone was seen a single time. The chain recombines TRBV30 with TRBJ2-1; no firm D call. From germline, CDR1 is GTSNPN and CDR2 SVGIG (reference sequence). The CDR3 is 12 residues long. V dropped 0 bases and J dropped 5 bases, with 5 bases sitting between them. The CDR3 protein is CAWSVFDNEQFF. For the CDR3, the DNA is TGTGCCTGGAGTGTCTTCGACAATGAGCAGTTCTTC.

Concerning this clone itself: This CDR3 is also generated by other DNA sequences in the sample. The chain recombines TRBV2 with TRBJ2-3; no clear D gene. CDR1 SNHLY and CDR2 FYNNEI come from the germline V gene. Trimming cost V 5 bases and J 3 bases, with 9 bases left between them. CDR3 size: 13 residues. The CDR3 spells CASSPDSTDTQYF. CDR3 nucleotide sequence: TGTGCCAGCAGTCCAGACTCTACAGATACGCAGTATTTT.

The V and J genes are TRBV27 and TRBJ2-1; D tentatively reads TRBD1 or TRBD2 (5 bases each). Trimming stripped 3 bases from V and 5 bases from J, with 14 bases between. Germline V gene data show CDR1 as MNHEY and CDR2 as SMNVEV (reference sequence). This CDR3 comprises 15 residues. CDR3 protein: CASSFAGTANNEQFF. In DNA, the CDR3 is TGTGCCAGCAGTTTTGCCGGGACGGCTAACAATGAGCAGTTCTTC.

The chain joins TRBV2 to TRBJ2-1; D may be TRBD2 (6 bases). V lost 8 bases and J 8 bases, leaving 16 bases between the germline ends. This CDR3 spans 13 amino acids. Germline V lookup: CDR1 SNHLY, CDR2 FYNNEI. The CDR3 nucleotides are TGTGCCAGCGGAGGGGAGAGTAGGCATGAGCAGTTCTTC. Its translation is CASGGESRHEQFF.

In this sample, this clone turned up a few times. The chain joins TRBV6-5 to TRBJ1-1; D ambiguous. This CDR3 is 10 amino acids long. CDR1 is MNHEY, CDR2 SVGAGI, per germline. Trimming cost V 8 bases and J 2 bases, with 3 bases left between them. The CDR3 here is CASGNTEAFF. CDR3 nucleotide sequence: TGTGCCAGCGGAAACACTGAAGCTTTCTTT.